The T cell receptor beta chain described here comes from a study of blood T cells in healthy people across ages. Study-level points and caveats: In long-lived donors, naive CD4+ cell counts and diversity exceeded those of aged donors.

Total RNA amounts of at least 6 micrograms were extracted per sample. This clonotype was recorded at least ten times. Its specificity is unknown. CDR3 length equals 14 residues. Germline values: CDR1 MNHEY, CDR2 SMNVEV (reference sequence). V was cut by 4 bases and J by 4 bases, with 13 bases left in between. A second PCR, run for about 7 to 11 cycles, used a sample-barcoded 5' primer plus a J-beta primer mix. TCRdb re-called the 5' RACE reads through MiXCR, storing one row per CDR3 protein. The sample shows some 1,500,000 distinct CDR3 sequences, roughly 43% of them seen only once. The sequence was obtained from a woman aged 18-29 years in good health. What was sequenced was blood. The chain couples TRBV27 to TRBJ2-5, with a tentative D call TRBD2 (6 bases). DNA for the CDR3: TGTGCCAGCAGTTACATCGGGGGTCTAGAGACCCAGTACTTC. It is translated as CASSYIGGLETQYF.